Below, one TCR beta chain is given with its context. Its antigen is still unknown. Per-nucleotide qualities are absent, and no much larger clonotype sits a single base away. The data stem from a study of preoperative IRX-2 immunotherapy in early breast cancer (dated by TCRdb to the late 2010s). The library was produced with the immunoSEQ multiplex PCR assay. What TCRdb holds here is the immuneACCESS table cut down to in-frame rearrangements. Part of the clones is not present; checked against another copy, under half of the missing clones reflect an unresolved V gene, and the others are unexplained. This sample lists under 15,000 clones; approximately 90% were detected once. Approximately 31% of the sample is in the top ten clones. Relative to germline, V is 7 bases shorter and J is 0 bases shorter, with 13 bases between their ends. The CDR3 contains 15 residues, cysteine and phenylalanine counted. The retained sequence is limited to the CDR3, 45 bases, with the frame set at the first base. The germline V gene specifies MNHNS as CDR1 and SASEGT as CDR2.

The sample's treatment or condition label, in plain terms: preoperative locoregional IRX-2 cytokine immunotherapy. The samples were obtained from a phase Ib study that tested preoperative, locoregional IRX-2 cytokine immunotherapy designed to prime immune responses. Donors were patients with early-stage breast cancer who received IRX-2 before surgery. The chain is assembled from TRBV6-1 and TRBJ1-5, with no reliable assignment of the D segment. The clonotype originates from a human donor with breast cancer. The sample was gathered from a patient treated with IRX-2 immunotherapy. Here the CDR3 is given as CASNMGHNSNQPQHF. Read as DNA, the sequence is TGTGCCAGCAATATGGGCCATAATAGCAATCAGCCCCAGCATTTT.